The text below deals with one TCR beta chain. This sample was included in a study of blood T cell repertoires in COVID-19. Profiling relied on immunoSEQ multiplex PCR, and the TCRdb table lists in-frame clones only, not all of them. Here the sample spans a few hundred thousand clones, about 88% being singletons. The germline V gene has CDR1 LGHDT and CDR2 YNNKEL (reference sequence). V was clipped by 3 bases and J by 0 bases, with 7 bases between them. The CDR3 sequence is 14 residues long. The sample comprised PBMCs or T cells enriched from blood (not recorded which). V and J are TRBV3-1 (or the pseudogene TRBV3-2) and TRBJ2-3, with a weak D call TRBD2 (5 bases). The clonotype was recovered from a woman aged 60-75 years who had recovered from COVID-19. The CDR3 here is CASSQRVSTDTQYF. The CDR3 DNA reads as TGTGCCAGCAGCCAGAGGGTCAGCACAGATACGCAGTATTTT.